Following are 19 T cell receptor beta chains from one sample sequenced in a study of cytomegalovirus exposure and HLA in healthy donors. In the PCR, 60 Vbeta and 13 Jbeta primers were used. Sequenced by immunoSEQ multiplex PCR; TCRdb stores in-frame clones only, minus some. This table has 150,000 or so clones, about three quarters appearing once. The specimen sequenced was PBMCs. Source of these receptors: a woman between 40 and 50 years old in good health and CMV-seronegative.

The rearrangement links TRBV7-2 to TRBJ1-2; no reliable D call. This CDR3 has 15 amino acids. Trimming pared 1 base from V and 0 bases from J, leaving 9 bases between. CDR1 is SGHTA, CDR2 FQGNSA, per germline. CDR3 nucleotides: TGTGCCAGCAGCTTAGATAGCACCTCTAACTATGGCTACACCTTC. Translation gives CASSLDSTSNYGYTF.

The gene calls are TRBV27 and TRBJ1-5; TRBD1 agrees at 7 bases. CDR1 MNHEY and CDR2 SMNVEV come from the germline V gene (reference sequence). The J segment lost 5 bases and the V segment lost 5 bases, leaving 6 bases of the junction unmatched. This CDR3 has 14 amino acids. The CDR3 here is CASSHRDRYQPQHF. The CDR3 DNA reads TGTGCCAGCAGTCACCGGGACAGATATCAGCCCCAGCATTTT.

This chain links TRBV19 with TRBJ1-2; 10 bases are shared with TRBD1. Germline CDR1 is LNHDA and CDR2 is SQIVND (reference sequence). The CDR3 runs 14 residues. After removal of 6 bases from V and 4 bases from J, the junction contained 5 bases not matched to a gene. The CDR3 loop reads CASSADRGFYGYTF. For the CDR3, the DNA is TGTGCCAGTAGCGCGGACAGGGGGTTCTATGGCTACACCTTC. Drawing the rest from reference TRBV19 and TRBJ1-2, the complete variable domain is DGGITQSPKYLFRKEGQNVTLSCEQNLNHDAMYWYRQDPGQGLRLIYYSQIVNDFQKGDIAEGYSVSREKKESFPLTVTSAQKNPTAFYLCASSADRGFYGYTFGSGTRLTVV.

This clone was recorded only once. The genes are TRBV7-9 and TRBJ1-1, with a possible D match to TRBD1 (6 bases). This CDR3 spans 15 amino acids. CDR1 and CDR2 from the germline V gene are SEHNR and FQNEAQ (reference sequence). Trimming pared 5 bases from V and 1 base from J, leaving 14 bases between. The CDR3 protein is CASSPRDTRNTEAFF. The CDR3 bases are TGTGCCAGCAGCCCAAGGGACACTAGGAACACTGAAGCTTTCTTT.

The J gene is TRBJ1-1, the V gene TRBV29-1; D is unclear. This CDR3 has 13 amino acids. Germline CDR1 is SQVTM and CDR2 is ANQGSEA. V gave up 4 bases and J gave up 3 bases, with 12 bases separating them. The CDR3 spells CSVVWTRDTEAFF. CDR3 coding DNA: TGCAGCGTTGTGTGGACTCGGGACACTGAAGCTTTCTTT.

The chain links TRBV11-2 to TRBJ1-4; 8 bases align to TRBD1. This CDR3 contains 16 residues. Germline CDR1 reads SGHAT; CDR2 reads FQNNGV. J gave up 7 bases and V 3 bases, and 10 bases lay outside the gene matches. CDR3 bases: TGTGCCAGCAGCTTCCCAGGGGGCGCCGGTGGTGAAAAACTGTTTTTT. Encoded protein: CASSFPGGAGGEKLFF.

This clone appeared a few times. This sequence joins TRBV23-1 and TRBJ1-5, with D hard to call. TRBV23-1 is treated as an ORF (open reading frame) with a function not yet certain. The V end was cut by 7 bases, the J end by 4 bases, with 2 bases between. This CDR3 comprises 10 residues. CDR3 residues: CASTNQPQHF. The CDR3 DNA sequence: TGCGCCAGCACAAATCAGCCCCAGCATTTT.

The chain uses TRBV7-9 and TRBJ2-7, with D tentatively TRBD1 (6 bases). Germline assignment: CDR1 SEHNR and CDR2 FQNEAQ (reference sequence). The V end lost 4 bases, the J end lost 2 bases, and 15 bases lay between the germline ends. This CDR3 has 15 amino acids. Here the CDR3 DNA reads TGTGCCAGCAGCTCCCCGACAGGATTCACCTACGAGCAGTACTTC. Encoded protein: CASSSPTGFTYEQYF.

The rearrangement uses TRBV14 and TRBJ1-6, with D tentatively TRBD1 (5 bases). Trimming took 1 base from V and 10 from J, leaving 11 bases between them. CDR1 SGHDN and CDR2 FVKESK come from the germline V gene. The CDR3 length is 14 residues. The CDR3 spells CASSQASGISPLHF. The CDR3 DNA reads TGTGCCAGCAGCCAAGCTTCAGGGATATCACCCCTCCACTTT. The entire variable domain, with the rest obtained from reference TRBV14 and TRBJ1-6, is as follows: EAGVTQFPSHSVIEKGQTVTLRCDPISGHDNLYWYRRVMGKEIKFLLHFVKESKQDESGMPNNRFLAERTGGTYSTLKVQPAELEDSGVYFCASSQASGISPLHFGNGTRLTVT.

This clone was counted once. This chain joins TRBV7-9 and TRBJ2-2, with D possibly TRBD1 on 6 matching bases. Germline lookup yields CDR1 SEHNR and CDR2 FQNEAQ (reference sequence). V dropped 5 bases and J dropped 6 bases, with 19 bases sitting between them. The CDR3 runs to 16 residues. The CDR3 DNA sequence: TGTGCCAGCAGCCCGTGGATGTCAGAGGGGGCCGGGGAGCTGTTTTTT. Amino acid sequence: CASSPWMSEGAGELFF. The full variable domain, with the rest looked up from reference TRBV7-9 and TRBJ2-2, is DTGVSQNPRHKITKRGQNVTFRCDPISEHNRLYWYRQTLGQGPEFLTYFQNEAQLEKSRLLSDRFSAERPKGSFSTLEIQRTEQGDSAMYLCASSPWMSEGAGELFFGEGSRLTVL.

The gene calls are TRBV7-2 and TRBJ2-1, with a possible D match to TRBD1 (6 bases). Germline V gene lookup returns CDR1 SGHTA and CDR2 FQGNSA. This CDR3 region has 14 residues. V lost 5 bases to trimming and J lost 4 bases, with 12 bases between them. CDR3 protein: CASSGNRDYNEQFF. The CDR3 coding sequence is TGTGCCAGCAGCGGTAACAGGGATTACAATGAGCAGTTCTTC.

This chain connects TRBV5-1 to TRBJ2-5, with a weak D call TRBD1 (5 bases). Germline assignment: CDR1 SGHRS and CDR2 YFSETQ. Trimming cost V 0 bases and J 10 bases, with 7 bases left between them. The CDR3 length is 11 residues. The CDR3 reads CASSLATDQYF. CDR3 DNA: TGCGCCAGCAGCTTGGCGACAGACCAGTACTTC. Using reference TRBV5-1 and TRBJ2-5 for the parts outside the CDR3, the full variable domain is KAGVTQTPRYLIKTRGQQVTLSCSPISGHRSVSWYQQTPGQGLQFLFEYFSETQRNKGNFPGRFSGRQFSNSRSEMNVSTLELGDSALYLCASSLATDQYFGPGTRLLVL.

V gene TRBV4-1 combines with J gene TRBJ1-2; TRBD1 might be the D (6 bases). The CDR3 has 13 amino acids. The V and J ends lost 8 bases and 4 bases respectively, with 14 bases between them. Per germline, CDR1 MGHRA and CDR2 YSYEKL. CDR3 DNA sequence: TGCGCCAGCGGACTAGGACAGCCCTATGGCTACACCTTC. This gives the protein CASGLGQPYGYTF.

This clone was picked up a small number of times. The chain links TRBV7-9 to TRBJ1-6; 7 bases fit TRBD1. The CDR3 is 16 residues long. Trimming at V came to 5 bases and at J to 7 bases, leaving 11 bases not matched to a gene. Germline assignment: CDR1 SEHNR and CDR2 FQNEAQ (reference sequence). The CDR3: CASSGGGQAHNSPLHF. The CDR3 DNA reads TGTGCCAGCAGCGGAGGAGGACAGGCGCACAATTCACCCCTCCACTTT.

A few counts support this clone. CDR3 protein: CASSPRQGLKYEQYF. In DNA, the CDR3 is TGTGCCAGCAGCCCCCGCCAGGGTCTAAAGTACGAGCAGTACTTC. The chain couples TRBV6-6 to TRBJ2-7, with TRBD1 as a possible D gene (5 bases). V was cut by 6 bases and J by 4 bases, with 19 bases left in between. The CDR3 loop spans 15 amino acids. From germline, CDR1 is MNHNY and CDR2 SVGAGI (reference sequence).

The rearrangement joins TRBV28 to TRBJ1-2, with D unclear. The germline V gene has CDR1 MDHEN and CDR2 SYDVKM. The ends were cut back, 6 bases at V and 1 base at J, with 12 bases in the middle. The CDR3 runs to 14 residues. CDR3 loop: CASSPLGVNYGYTF. The CDR3 DNA reads TGTGCCAGCAGCCCTCTCGGGGTTAACTATGGCTACACCTTC.

The rearrangement uses TRBV18 and TRBJ2-3; 10 bases fit TRBD2. The CDR3 spans 16 residues. V lost 2 bases, J lost 2 bases, and 4 bases stayed unmatched. Germline assignment: CDR1 KGHSH and CDR2 LQKENI. In nucleotides, the CDR3 is TGTGCCAGCTCACCAACGGGGACTAGCGCCACAGATACGCAGTATTTT. Amino acids: CASSPTGTSATDTQYF. The full variable domain, rest sourced from reference TRBV18 and TRBJ2-3, is NAGVMQNPRHLVRRRGQEARLRCSPMKGHSHVYWYRQLPEEGLKFMVYLQKENIIDESGMPKERFSAEFPKEGPSILRIQQVVRGDSAAYFCASSPTGTSATDTQYFGPGTRLTVL.

The chain carries TRBV6-1 and TRBJ1-3; D possibly corresponds to TRBD1 (5 bases). Trimming removed 4 bases from V and 9 bases from J, with 10 bases in between. Germline CDR1 reads MNHNS; CDR2 reads SASEGT. The CDR3 is 12 amino acids. CDR3 DNA: TGTGCCAGCAGTGGTCGGACATCCACCATATATTTT. It encodes CASSGRTSTIYF.

The chain recombines TRBV5-1 with TRBJ1-1; TRBD1 might be the D (5 bases). V lost 5 bases and J lost 2, with 13 bases in between. The CDR3 sequence is 14 residues long. The germline V gene has CDR1 SGHRS and CDR2 YFSETQ. In nucleotides, the CDR3 is TGCGCCAGCAGTTTCGACGGACAAAACACTGAAGCTTTCTTT. Translation gives CASSFDGQNTEAFF.